Given below is one T cell receptor beta chain in context. Its binding antigen is unknown. No base-level quality is on record; no much larger clone is a single base apart. These data belong to a study of blood T cell repertoires in COVID-19 (dated by TCRdb to the early 2020s). Looking at the study overall: Collaborator samples came from the United States, Italy and Spain and covered acute and convalescent phases of COVID-19. The material from the prospective study consisted of cDNA or gDNA derived from T cells, B-cell-depleted T cells, or PBMCs. Deeply sampled blood TCRbeta repertoires from subjects exposed to, actively infected with, or recovered from COVID-19 were included in the dataset. The repertoires were made available in a free public database intended to serve as a resource for research on the immune response to SARS-CoV-2. The samples were drawn from the first 160 participants of the ongoing ImmuneRACE study and from 1,254 subjects provided by 6 global collaborators. Sample metadata almost always included a de-identified subject ID, COVID-19 status, age in years and sex. Where available, HLA class I and class II types were taken from metadata supplied by the sample provider and were not determined by assay-based typing. Beyond this particular receptor, the publication reports: Clinical and demographic metadata were provided uncurated, with the amount varying by source and participant.

One collaborating source in Seattle enrolled patients during active infection and followed them longitudinally through the course of disease. Whole blood was collected in K2EDTA tubes by collaborating institutions according to the institutions' own protocols. For TCRbeta analysis, collaborator samples were shipped as frozen whole blood, as isolated PBMCs, or as DNA extracted from either sample type. TCRbeta CDR3 regions were amplified from genomic DNA using the immunoSEQ Assay, a bias-controlled multiplex PCR. The published analysis was carried out like this. The number of nucleated cells in each sample was estimated by amplification of reference gene primers within the assay. Sequence reads were collapsed and filtered to measure the absolute abundance of every unique TCRbeta CDR3 rearrangement. For each sample, productive Simpson clonality was calculated by taking the square root of Simpson's diversity index across productive rearrangements. The immuneACCESS repertoire file appears here via TCRdb, limited to in-frame rearrangements. These files lack a portion of the clones; in checked studies, under half of the deficit traces to unresolved V genes, and the cause of the others is not known. That table supplies the V and J calls and clone size; D and trimming were determined from the DNA. For this sample there are 85,000 to 100,000 clones; 70% to 90% appear just once. Clones ranked in the top ten supply about 18% of the sample.

The CDR3, from cysteine to phenylalanine, totals 12 residues. Just the 36-base CDR3 DNA is kept, in frame starting at base 1. The V and J ends are trimmed by 4 bases and 9 bases, leaving 8 bases between them. CDR1 is given as SGHTS and CDR2 as YDEGEE, both from the germline V gene. The sequenced sample was peripheral blood. This chain is built from TRBV5-8 and TRBJ1-6; TRBD1 could be the D gene, as 6 bases match. The clonotype originates from an older woman with COVID-19, enrolled during active disease. The CDR3 amino acid sequence is: CASSKQGSPLHF. The DNA sequence follows: TGTGCCAGCAGCAAACAGGGTTCACCCCTCCACTTT.